Listed below are T cell receptor beta chains from one sample, sequenced in a study of T cells in Graves' hyperthyroidism and ophthalmopathy. A single record per CDR3 protein comes from TCRdb applying MiXCR to the multiplex PCR reads. The sample gives about 610,000 distinct CDR3 sequences, roughly 16% of which show up once; more than 3% is in the top ten. Input material: blood. The receptors derive from a woman between 40 and 50 years old with Graves' ophthalmopathy. Both conserved end residues are part of each CDR3. A D gene is named only where the DNA matches it firmly. Clone size is stated in some rows and not others, as once, few, many or a class when expanded.

size	V	J	D	DNA	CDR3
.	TRBV25-1	TRBJ2-1	TRBD1	TGTGCCAGCAGTGGCTGGACAGGGAAATCGTACAATGAGCAGTTCTTC	CASSGWTGKSYNEQFF
.	TRBV6-1	TRBJ1-1	TRBD1	TGTGCCAGCAGTGAAAATCAGGGGGGGGACACTGAAGCTTTCTTT	CASSENQGGDTEAFF
few	TRBV2	TRBJ2-1	.	TGTGCCAGGAAAGAGGACTCCTACAATGAGCAGTTCTTC	CARKEDSYNEQFF
few	TRBV4-1	TRBJ1-5	.	TGCGCCAGCAGCCAAGGCCCCGCAGGGGCGGGCAATCAGCCCCAGCATTTT	CASSQGPAGAGNQPQHF
few	TRBV5-1	TRBJ2-2	.	TGCGCCAGCAGCTTAAACATCCCGGGGACCGGGGAGCTGTTTTTT	CASSLNIPGTGELFF
few	TRBV7-9	TRBJ2-1	TRBD1	TGTGCCAGCTGGGACAGGGGTTCGACTAAAGAACAATTTGAGCAGTTCTTC	CASWDRGSTKEQFEQFF
.	TRBV5-1	TRBJ1-1	.	TGTGCCAGCAGCTTACTTTTTACTGAAGCTTTCTTT	CASSLLFTEAFF
.	TRBV3-1	TRBJ2-3	TRBD2	TGTGCCAGCAGCGACCCCGGGCTAGCGGGAGGGTACACAGATACGCAGTATTTT	CASSDPGLAGGYTDTQYF
.	TRBV2	TRBJ2-1	TRBD2	TGTGCCAGCGGTCCGGGACTAGCCACCGGGGTAGCGGGGTACAATGAGCAGTTCTTC	CASGPGLATGVAGYNEQFF
.	TRBV19	TRBJ1-3	TRBD1	TGTGCCAGTAGTACCTCGACAGGGGATTCTGGAAACACCATATATTTT	CASSTSTGDSGNTIYF
many	TRBV24-1	TRBJ2-1	.	TGTGCCACCAGTGATTCGAATTCTAATGAGCAGTTCTTC	CATSDSNSNEQFF
.	TRBV5-1	TRBJ2-7	.	TGCGCCAGCAGCTTGGCCGCAGGGTCGGGCTACGAGCAGTACTTC	CASSLAAGSGYEQYF
few	TRBV28	TRBJ1-2	TRBD1	TGTGCCAGCAGTTTATCAGCAGGGGGGTATGGCTACACCTTC	CASSLSAGGYGYTF
.	TRBV6-1	TRBJ2-6	.	TGTGCCAGCCAGGGTCAGTCTGGGGCCAACGTCCTGACTTTC	CASQGQSGANVLTF
many	TRBV6-1	TRBJ2-1	TRBD2	TGTGCCAGCAGTGAACGGCTGGTGGCGGGAGCTTCCTGGGATGAGCAGTTCTTC	CASSERLVAGASWDEQFF
many	TRBV7-3	TRBJ2-7	.	TGTGCCAGCAGCTGGCCGGGACGGGTCTCCTACGAGCAGTACTTC	CASSWPGRVSYEQYF
many	TRBV12-3/TRBV12-4	TRBJ1-2	.	TGTGCCAGCAGTTCAGGCTATGGCTACACCTTC	CASSSGYGYTF
.	TRBV6-1	TRBJ1-5	.	TGTGCCAGCACGATCGGGGGCAATCAGCCCCAGCATTTT	CASTIGGNQPQHF
few	TRBV11-2	TRBJ1-2	TRBD1	TGTGCCAGCAGCTCAAACCGGGACAGCGGCCGAGCTAACTATGGCTACACCTTC	CASSSNRDSGRANYGYTF
.	TRBV20-1	TRBJ2-7	.	TGCAGTGCTAGAGATCCCGCAAGCTCCTACGAGCAGTACTTC	CSARDPASSYEQYF
many	TRBV3-1	TRBJ2-5	.	TGTGCCAGCAGCCAAGATACAGCTCAAGAGACCCAGTACTTC	CASSQDTAQETQYF
.	TRBV9	TRBJ2-3	.	TGTGCCAGCAGCGTTGGGGAAGTAACTGATACGCAGTATTTT	CASSVGEVTDTQYF